This is a list of T cell receptor beta chains from one sample in a study of blood T cell repertoires in COVID-19. TCRdb keeps only in-frame clones here, not all; method: immunoSEQ multiplex PCR. Of about 140,000 clones in the sample, around 90% were seen once. Sequencing was carried out using peripheral blood. The receptors here all came from a woman aged 60 to 75 with acute or convalescent COVID-19. The conserved cysteine and the conserved F or W are not part of the CDR3 here. The D gene is left open where the match is weak. Clone size, where shown, is once, few, many, or a class for clones that have expanded.

v_gene,abundance,d_gene,j_gene,CDR3aa
TRBV18,NA,NA,TRBJ2-2,ASSPLSSTGELF
TRBV27,NA,TRBD1,TRBJ2-1,ASSKGDSSYNEQF
TRBV19,NA,NA,TRBJ2-3,ASKDWVRSDTQY
TRBV6-1,NA,TRBD1,TRBJ1-5,ASSGYPDRGNQPQH
TRBV15,NA,NA,TRBJ1-3,ATSRDRGSGNTIY
TRBV7-9,NA,NA,TRBJ1-2,ASSSTGPNYGYT
TRBV2,NA,TRBD2,TRBJ2-5,ASSEGRLAGVAGETQY
TRBV19,NA,TRBD1,TRBJ1-2,ASSPGQGGYGYT
TRBV29-1,NA,NA,TRBJ2-1,SVDANVYNEQF
TRBV7-2,NA,TRBD1,TRBJ1-1,ASSLVGVGTGGTEAF
TRBV19,once,TRBD1,TRBJ1-4,ASSIQGVNEKLF
TRBV5-1,NA,NA,TRBJ2-3,ASSSTTSSTDTQY
TRBV24-1,few,NA,TRBJ1-2,ATSDTGYGYT
TRBV27,few,NA,TRBJ2-1,ASSLWARGSYNEQF
TRBV19,NA,NA,TRBJ1-1,ASTWRAGTEAF
TRBV28,NA,TRBD1,TRBJ2-7,ASRPGTGFPYEQY
TRBV13,once,NA,TRBJ1-1,ASSLYGGNTEAF
TRBV30,NA,NA,TRBJ1-1,AWAQGTNTEAF
TRBV5-8,NA,NA,TRBJ1-2,ASSLGLQGYT
TRBV6-2/TRBV6-3,NA,NA,TRBJ1-2,ASSPGWRGYGYT
TRBV5-1,NA,NA,TRBJ1-4,ASSLGQDNEKLF
TRBV7-2,NA,NA,TRBJ2-2,ASSSPANTGELF
TRBV13,NA,NA,TRBJ2-3,ASSLVVASDRTDTQY
TRBV3-1/TRBV3-2,NA,TRBD1,TRBJ2-1,ASSRPPTGAGYNEQF
TRBV7-8,NA,NA,TRBJ1-1,ASSHGVEYTEAF
TRBV7-9,NA,NA,TRBJ1-5,ASSFGGAEQPQH
TRBV5-1,NA,TRBD2,TRBJ2-5,ASSPAGAQETQY
TRBV19,NA,NA,TRBJ2-3,ASSISLRYSISTDTQY
TRBV7-2,few,TRBD2,TRBJ2-5,ASSLRPASGGGETQY